A selection of T cell receptor beta chains follows, all from one sample in a study of blood T cells in healthy people across ages. MiXCR, run by TCRdb on the 5' RACE reads, gives a single entry per CDR3 protein. Among some 1.8 million distinct CDR3 sequences listed, more than 35% were seen once. The sequencing sample was made of blood. These receptor sequences come from a human donor in good health. Both conserved end residues are part of each CDR3. D genes are given only for firm matches. Part of the rows lack a size; the others show once, few, many or a class for expanded clones.

clone_size: -
v_call: TRBV7-9
j_call: TRBJ1-2
d_call: -
cdr3_aa: CASSSGASLSNYGYTF
cdr3_nt: TGTGCCAGCAGCTCCGGAGCATCCCTATCTAACTATGGCTACACCTTC

clone_size: -
v_call: TRBV28
j_call: TRBJ2-2
d_call: TRBD1
cdr3_aa: CASTLGQGAGTGELFF
cdr3_nt: TGTGCCAGCACCTTGGGACAGGGGGCTGGAACCGGGGAGCTGTTTTTT

clone_size: few
v_call: TRBV15
j_call: TRBJ1-2
d_call: -
cdr3_aa: CATSRDIRGGYTF
cdr3_nt: TGTGCCACCAGCAGAGATATCCGGGGTGGCTACACCTTC

clone_size: -
v_call: TRBV11-3
j_call: TRBJ2-1
d_call: TRBD2
cdr3_aa: CASSLVSRGLVYNEQFF
cdr3_nt: TGTGCCAGCAGCTTAGTCTCTAGGGGACTAGTATACAATGAGCAGTTCTTC

clone_size: few
v_call: TRBV24-1
j_call: TRBJ2-1
d_call: TRBD1
cdr3_aa: CATSDLTGFGEQFF
cdr3_nt: TGTGCCACCAGTGACTTGACAGGGTTCGGGGAGCAGTTCTTC

clone_size: -
v_call: TRBV28
j_call: TRBJ1-2
d_call: -
cdr3_aa: CASSPTLRLSGYTF
cdr3_nt: TGTGCCAGCAGCCCCACATTACGATTGAGTGGCTACACCTTC

clone_size: -
v_call: TRBV5-1
j_call: TRBJ1-1
d_call: TRBD1
cdr3_aa: CASSPGGHRGNTEAFF
cdr3_nt: TGCGCCAGCAGCCCCGGGGGACACAGGGGGAACACTGAAGCTTTCTTT

clone_size: many
v_call: TRBV7-2
j_call: TRBJ2-1
d_call: -
cdr3_aa: CASSPWGAASYNEQFF
cdr3_nt: TGTGCCAGCAGCCCCTGGGGGGCGGCCTCCTACAATGAGCAGTTCTTC

clone_size: -
v_call: TRBV18
j_call: TRBJ1-2
d_call: -
cdr3_aa: CASSPVGSGEGYGYTF
cdr3_nt: TGTGCCAGCTCACCCGTTGGGTCAGGGGAAGGCTATGGCTACACCTTC

clone_size: -
v_call: TRBV12-3/TRBV12-4
j_call: TRBJ1-5
d_call: -
cdr3_aa: CASTRRLGPGQPQHF
cdr3_nt: TGTGCCAGCACCCGGCGTCTGGGCCCGGGTCAGCCCCAGCATTTT

clone_size: -
v_call: TRBV24-1
j_call: TRBJ2-1
d_call: -
cdr3_aa: CATSDLRAGDEQFF
cdr3_nt: TGTGCCACCAGTGATTTGCGAGCCGGGGATGAGCAGTTCTTC

clone_size: -
v_call: TRBV12-3/TRBV12-4
j_call: TRBJ1-1
d_call: -
cdr3_aa: CASSLRRQGTEAFF
cdr3_nt: TGTGCCAGCAGTTTAAGGCGTCAGGGCACTGAAGCTTTCTTT

clone_size: -
v_call: TRBV12-3/TRBV12-4
j_call: TRBJ2-5
d_call: -
cdr3_aa: CASSLRGRIQETQYF
cdr3_nt: TGTGCCAGCAGTTTACGGGGACGGATACAAGAGACCCAGTACTTC